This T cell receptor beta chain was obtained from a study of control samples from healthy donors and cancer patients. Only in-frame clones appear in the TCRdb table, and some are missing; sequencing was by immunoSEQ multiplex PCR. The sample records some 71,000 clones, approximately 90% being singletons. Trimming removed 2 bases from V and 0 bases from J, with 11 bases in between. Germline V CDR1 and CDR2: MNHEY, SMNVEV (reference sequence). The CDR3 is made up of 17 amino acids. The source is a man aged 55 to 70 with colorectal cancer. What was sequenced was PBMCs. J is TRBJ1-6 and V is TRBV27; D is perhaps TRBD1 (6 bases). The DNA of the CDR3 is TGTGCCAGCAGTTTAGGGGGCAGGGTCTCCTATAATTCACCCCTCCACTTT. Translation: CASSLGGRVSYNSPLHF.